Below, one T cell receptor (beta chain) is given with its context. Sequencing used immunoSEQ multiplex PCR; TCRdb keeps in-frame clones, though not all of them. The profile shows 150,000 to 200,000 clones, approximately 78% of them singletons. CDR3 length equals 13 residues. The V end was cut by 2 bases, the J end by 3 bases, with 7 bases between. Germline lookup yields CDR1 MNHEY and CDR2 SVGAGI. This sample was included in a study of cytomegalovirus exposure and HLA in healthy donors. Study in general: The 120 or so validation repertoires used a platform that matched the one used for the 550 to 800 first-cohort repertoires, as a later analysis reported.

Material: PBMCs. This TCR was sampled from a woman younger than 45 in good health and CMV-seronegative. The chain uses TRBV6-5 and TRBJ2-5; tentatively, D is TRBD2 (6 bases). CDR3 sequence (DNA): TGTGCCAGCAGTTACGGAGGGAAAGAGACCCAGTACTTC. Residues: CASSYGGKETQYF.